These 29 T cell receptor beta chains originate from one sample sequenced in a study of Ad26.COV2.S vaccination and SARS-CoV-2 variants. Stated treatment: 15 to 20 received Ad26.COV2.S at low or high dose, single or two shots; 5 received placebo; per-sample allocation not given. Specimens were obtained on day 63 following the first vaccine or placebo injection. The assay was immunoSEQ multiplex PCR, and TCRdb's table has in-frame clones only and misses some. The sample has about 370,000 clones, roughly 90% seen once. The specimen was peripheral blood, collected in a trial of Ad26.COV2.S vaccine versus placebo. The receptor source for this set is a person aged 18-60 years who received the Ad26.COV2.S COVID-19 vaccine or a placebo.

The V and J genes are TRBV12-3 or TRBV12-4 and TRBJ1-6; D remains unclear. V lost 1 base to trimming and J lost 16 bases, with 11 bases between them. The CDR3 runs 12 residues. The CDR3 loop reads CASSLVPGKLHF. The CDR3 region has the DNA TGTGCCAGCAGTTTAGTTCCGGGAAAGCTCCACTTT.

This sequence joins TRBV5-1 and TRBJ2-7; the match to TRBD1 covers 7 bases. Germline values: CDR1 SGHRS, CDR2 YFSETQ. This CDR3 comprises 19 residues. Trimming removed 2 bases from V and 0 bases from J; junction bases left unmatched: 17. As DNA, the CDR3 is TGCGCCAGCAGCTTTTCCCGAGGGACAGACTTCGAATACTCCTACGAGCAGTACTTC. It codes for CASSFSRGTDFEYSYEQYF.

In DNA, the CDR3 is TGCACCAGCAGCCAAGAGGGGAGGGCCAGTTCCTACGAGCAGTACTTC. This codes for CTSSQEGRASSYEQYF. The rearrangement joins TRBV1 to TRBJ2-7; TRBD2 reflects the table's D call only, with no check against the DNA. TRBV1 is given as a pseudogene. The CDR3 is 16 amino acids.

The gene calls are TRBV9 and TRBJ2-7; 8 positions agree with TRBD1. Germline V gene data show CDR1 as SGDLS and CDR2 as YYNGEE. Germline trimming cut 3 bases from V and 3 bases from J; bases unmatched to any gene: 5. The CDR3 runs to 14 residues. This CDR3 is CASSASQGGYEQYF. The CDR3 DNA reads as TGTGCCAGCAGCGCCTCACAGGGGGGCTACGAGCAGTACTTC.

This rearrangement joins TRBV9 to TRBJ2-3; 8 bases agree with TRBD2. Germline CDR1 reads SGDLS; CDR2 reads YYNGEE. V gave up 4 bases and J gave up 1 base; unmatched junction bases: 8. CDR3 length: 16 residues. The CDR3 sequence: CASSRVAGIGTDTQYF. The CDR3 DNA reads as TGTGCCAGCAGCCGGGTAGCGGGAATCGGCACAGATACGCAGTATTTT.

This chain links TRBV6-2 or TRBV6-3 with TRBJ2-7, with no clear D. The V and J ends lost 1 base and 2 bases respectively, with 12 bases between them. The CDR3 has 15 residues. The germline CDR1 and CDR2 sequences are MNHEY and SVGEGT. The CDR3, as DNA: TGTGCCAGCAGTTACTTAGGATTAGGCGCCTACGAGCAGTACTTC. This sequence encodes CASSYLGLGAYEQYF.

The chain has TRBV5-1 and TRBJ2-3; D remains ambiguous. V shed 0 bases and J shed 4 bases, with 15 bases lying between them. Germline loops: CDR1 SGHRS, CDR2 YFSETQ. This CDR3 has 16 residues. CDR3 sequence (DNA): TGCGCCAGCAGCTTGGTGTCTACCCGTTGGGCAGATACGCAGTATTTT. Protein product: CASSLVSTRWADTQYF.

V usage is TRBV2 and J usage is TRBJ2-7; maybe TRBD1 (6 bases). CDR3 length: 12 amino acids. The germline CDR1 and CDR2 sequences are SNHLY and FYNNEI. V was cut by 6 bases and J by 3 bases, with 9 bases left in between. CDR3 sequence (DNA): TGTGCCAGCAGAACCAGGGGCTACGAGCAGTACTTC. This translates into CASRTRGYEQYF.

V gene TRBV5-4 combines with J gene TRBJ2-2, with 9 nucleotides matching TRBD2. The CDR3 spans 16 residues. The J segment lost 6 bases and the V segment lost 0 bases, leaving 6 bases of the junction unmatched. Germline-derived CDR1 and CDR2 are SGHNT and YYREEE (reference sequence). The chain's CDR3 is CASSLAGGRASGELFF. The DNA for the CDR3 is TGTGCCAGCAGCTTGGCGGGCGGGAGGGCCTCCGGGGAGCTGTTTTTT.

V gene TRBV28 combines with J gene TRBJ2-7; D is unclear. With 6 bases removed from V and 3 bases from J, the gap between germline ends came to 12 bases. The CDR3 spans 13 residues. Germline assignment: CDR1 MDHEN and CDR2 SYDVKM. CDR3 protein: CASSYGPLYEQYF. CDR3 DNA sequence: TGTGCCAGCAGCTATGGACCGCTCTACGAGCAGTACTTC.

This clone was found a few times. V is TRBV27 and J is TRBJ2-1; 10 bases are shared with TRBD1. V gave up 5 bases and J gave up 10 bases; unmatched junction bases: 11. The CDR3 covers 15 residues. CDR1 is MNHEY, CDR2 SMNVEV, per germline (reference sequence). For the CDR3, the DNA is TGTGCCAGCAGTATCGACAGGGGGCGCCTCTTGGAGCAGTTCTTC. Translation gives CASSIDRGRLLEQFF.

The chain has TRBV6-2 or TRBV6-3 and TRBJ2-5; TRBD1 or TRBD2 may be the D gene (5 bases each). This CDR3 has 13 amino acids. The germline V gene encodes CDR1 MNHEY and CDR2 SVGEGT. The ends were cut back, 4 bases at V and 2 bases at J, with 8 bases in the middle. This chain's CDR3 is CASSWGRQETQYF. The CDR3 nucleotides are TGTGCCAGCAGTTGGGGACGGCAAGAGACCCAGTACTTC.

This clone appeared once. The V and J genes are TRBV2 and TRBJ2-2, with 8 bases that match TRBD1. The junction had 5 bases not matched to a gene; V was cut back by 6 bases and J by 5 bases. The germline gives CDR1 SNHLY, CDR2 FYNNEI. The CDR3 runs 14 residues. The chain's CDR3 is CASRRTGYTGELFF. The CDR3 bases are TGTGCCAGCAGGAGGACAGGGTATACCGGGGAGCTGTTTTTT.

The CDR3 region has the DNA TGTGCCAGCAGCTACACACAGGGCAATGAGCAGTTCTTC. Amino acid sequence: CASSYTQGNEQFF. The V gene is TRBV11-3, the J gene TRBJ2-1; D perhaps matches TRBD1 (6 bases). Deletions cut 4 bases from V and 6 bases from J, with 10 bases between. The CDR3 has 13 amino acids. Germline lookup yields CDR1 SGHNT and CDR2 YENEEA.

The rearrangement links TRBV28 to TRBJ2-1; 7 bases are a match to TRBD1. This CDR3 comprises 11 residues. Losses at the gene ends were 9 bases for V and 14 bases for J; bases not matched to a gene: 10. Germline CDR1 reads MDHEN; CDR2 reads SYDVKM. The CDR3 region has the DNA TGTGCCAGTGCCGACAGGGAAAGGGAGTTCTTC. As protein: CASADREREFF.

J is TRBJ1-1 and V is TRBV18, with a tentative D call TRBD1 (6 bases). The CDR3 runs to 13 residues. Trimming removed 0 bases from V and 7 bases from J, with 9 bases in between. Germline CDR1 KGHSH, CDR2 LQKENI. DNA of the CDR3: TGTGCCAGCTCACCACCAATGGACAGTGAAGCTTTCTTT. This codes for CASSPPMDSEAFF.

V gene TRBV7-6 combines with J gene TRBJ2-1; 9 bases fit TRBD1. CDR3 length: 17 residues. Germline-derived CDR1 and CDR2 are SGHVS and FNYEAQ. V dropped 2 bases and J dropped 8; count of bases not matched to a gene: 13. Here the CDR3 reads CASSLLPGTGTGDEQFF. The CDR3 nucleotides read TGTGCCAGCAGCTTACTACCCGGGACAGGGACAGGTGATGAGCAGTTCTTC.

The chain employs TRBV27 and TRBJ2-4, with D maybe TRBD2 (6 bases). Germline lookup yields CDR1 MNHEY and CDR2 SMNVEV (reference sequence). V was cut by 5 bases and J by 6 bases, with 14 bases left in between. There are 14 residues in the CDR3. Here the CDR3 reads CASSKVLGGNIQYF. The DNA for the CDR3 is TGTGCCAGCAGTAAAGTGCTCGGGGGAAACATTCAGTACTTC.

V and J are TRBV11-2 and TRBJ2-3, with 10 bases fitting TRBD1. This CDR3 region has 15 residues. Trimming cost V 3 bases and J 4 bases; bases outside gene matches: 4. Germline assignment: CDR1 SGHAT and CDR2 FQNNGV. The CDR3 loop is CASSFLGTGADTQYF. DNA of the CDR3: TGTGCCAGCAGCTTCCTAGGGACAGGGGCAGATACGCAGTATTTT.

The rearrangement uses TRBV30 and TRBJ2-2; no clear D. The CDR3 has 15 residues. The germline V gene has CDR1 GTSNPN and CDR2 SVGIG (reference sequence). The V end was cut by 1 base, the J end by 2 bases, with 11 bases between. The CDR3 DNA reads as TGTGCCTGGAGTGCGGGTCTATTTAACACCGGGGAGCTGTTTTTT. Its translation: CAWSAGLFNTGELFF.

V is TRBV6-1 and J is TRBJ2-7; D may correspond to TRBD1 or TRBD2 (5 bases each). Trimming cost V 0 bases and J 3 bases, with 15 bases left between them. Germline lookup yields CDR1 MNHNS and CDR2 SASEGT. The CDR3 is 16 amino acids. CDR3 coding DNA: TGTGCCAGCAGTGAAGCGAGGACAATGGGGGTCTACGAGCAGTACTTC. It is translated as CASSEARTMGVYEQYF.

About this clone: Within the sample, other DNA sequences also encode this same CDR3. The genes are TRBV12-3 or TRBV12-4 and TRBJ2-7; D not certain. This CDR3 region has 12 residues. Trimming removed 6 bases at V and 3 bases at J, with 9 bases between. CDR3: CASSPAGYEQYF. In DNA form, the CDR3 reads TGTGCCAGCAGCCCAGCAGGCTACGAGCAGTACTTC.

This sequence joins TRBV30 and TRBJ2-3; 11 nucleotides line up with TRBD1. The germline V gene has CDR1 GTSNPN and CDR2 SVGIG (reference sequence). CDR3 size: 14 residues. Unmatched junction bases numbered 0, after V lost 0 bases and J lost 4 bases. The CDR3 spells CAWSVDRGPDTQYF. For the CDR3, the DNA is TGTGCCTGGAGTGTGGACAGGGGGCCAGATACGCAGTATTTT.

The chain uses TRBV6-5 and TRBJ2-5; D not certain. The CDR3 is 13 amino acids. V shed 4 bases and J shed 1 base, with 7 bases lying between them. Germline-derived CDR1 and CDR2 are MNHEY and SVGAGI. The CDR3 sequence is CASSWRRQETQYF. CDR3 sequence (DNA): TGTGCCAGCAGTTGGAGACGCCAAGAGACCCAGTACTTC.

In this sample, this clone turned up once. Written as DNA, the CDR3 is TGTGCCAGCAGGTCAACAGGGCGGGCTAATGAAAAACTGTTTTTT. It yields the protein CASRSTGRANEKLFF. This chain connects TRBV11-2 to TRBJ1-4, with a possible D match to TRBD1 (6 bases). The CDR3 loop spans 15 amino acids. The germline V gene has CDR1 SGHAT and CDR2 FQNNGV. V lost 6 bases and J lost 3, with 14 bases in between.

The rearrangement links TRBV27 to TRBJ2-7, with 9 bases aligning to TRBD2. The CDR3 spans 15 residues. Germline V gene sequence: CDR1 MNHEY, CDR2 SMNVEV (reference sequence). J was trimmed by 1 base and V by 6 bases; bases with no gene match: 7. The CDR3 region is CASRRSAGGSYEQYF. The CDR3 DNA reads TGTGCCAGCAGGAGATCAGCGGGAGGTTCCTACGAGCAGTACTTC.

On this clone itself: A much larger clone differs by one base, so this may be a read error. V is TRBV4-2 and J is TRBJ2-7; no firm D call. The CDR3 consists of 11 residues. Deletions cut 0 bases from V and 4 bases from J, with 1 base between. Germline CDR1 and CDR2: LGHNA and YNFKEQ. CDR3 in DNA: TGTGCCAGCAGCCAAGATTACGAGCAGTACTTC. Protein sequence: CASSQDYEQYF.

Of note for this clone: Other DNA sequences in this specimen translate into the identical CDR3. The chain combines TRBV7-9 with TRBJ2-7; 7 bases fit TRBD1. The CDR3 sequence is 15 residues long. J was trimmed by 0 bases and V by 1 base; bases with no gene match: 3. Germline V gene sequence: CDR1 SEHNR, CDR2 FQNEAQ (reference sequence). Written as DNA, the CDR3 is TGTGCCAGCAGCTTAGAAGGGGGCAGCTCCTACGAGCAGTACTTC. This gives the protein CASSLEGGSSYEQYF.

V and J are TRBV5-1 and TRBJ2-6, with TRBD1 matching 8 bases. The junction had 9 bases not matched to a gene; V was cut back by 0 bases and J by 4 bases. Germline values: CDR1 SGHRS, CDR2 YFSETQ. This CDR3 is built from 18 residues. CDR3 coding DNA: TGCGCCAGCAGCTTGGATCAGGGACAGGCCTTCGGGGCCAACGTCCTGACTTTC. Its translation: CASSLDQGQAFGANVLTF.